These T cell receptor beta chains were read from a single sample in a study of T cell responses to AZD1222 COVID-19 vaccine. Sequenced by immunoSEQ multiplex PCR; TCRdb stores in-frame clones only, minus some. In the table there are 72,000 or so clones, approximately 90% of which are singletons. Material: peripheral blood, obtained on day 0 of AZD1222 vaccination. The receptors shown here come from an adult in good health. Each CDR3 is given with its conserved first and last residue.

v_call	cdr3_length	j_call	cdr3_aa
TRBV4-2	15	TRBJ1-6	CASSQDWSPNSPLHF
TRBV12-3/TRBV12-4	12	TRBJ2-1	CASTEGYNEQFF
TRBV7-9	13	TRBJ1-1	CASTKRENTEAFF
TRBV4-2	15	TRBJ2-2	CASSFGRPDTGELFF
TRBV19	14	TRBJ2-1	CASSIEILNNEQFF
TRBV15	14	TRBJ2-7	CATSREQGVYEQYF
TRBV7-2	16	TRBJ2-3	CASSGAGAQGTDTQYF
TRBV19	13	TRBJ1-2	CASRRLGDYGYTF
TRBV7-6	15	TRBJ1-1	CASSLGGAGNTEAFF
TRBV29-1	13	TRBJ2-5	CSVEPNGGKTQYF
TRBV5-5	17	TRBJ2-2	CASSLGISGTNTGELFF
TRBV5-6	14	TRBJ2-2	CASSLTIRRGELFF
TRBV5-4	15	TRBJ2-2	CASSLVQSNTGELFF
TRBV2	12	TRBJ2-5	CASSELYGTQYF
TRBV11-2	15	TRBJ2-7	CASLRGGSSSYEQYF
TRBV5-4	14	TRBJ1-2	CASSLETANYGYTF
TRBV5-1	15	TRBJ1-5	CASSLEGDTHQPQHF
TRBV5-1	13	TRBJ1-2	CASSLGVNYGYTF
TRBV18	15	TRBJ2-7	CASSPPAGVGYEQYF
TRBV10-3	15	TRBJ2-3	CAISGLAGGGDTQYF
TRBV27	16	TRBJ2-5	CASSFTAGGLGETQYF
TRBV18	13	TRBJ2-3	CASSSTSADTQYF
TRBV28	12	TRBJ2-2	CASSFGTGELFF
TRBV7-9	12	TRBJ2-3	CASSLEADTQYF
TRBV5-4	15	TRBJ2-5	CASSLHPTAGETQYF
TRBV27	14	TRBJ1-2	CASRTGGVGYGYTF
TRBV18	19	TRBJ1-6	CASSRGQSGTGTYNSPLHF
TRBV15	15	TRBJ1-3	CATSRDATSGNTIYF
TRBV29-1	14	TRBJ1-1	CSVEKDRTNTEAFF
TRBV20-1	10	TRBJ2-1	CSGGVYEQFF
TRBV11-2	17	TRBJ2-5	CASSAGLAGGPRETQYF
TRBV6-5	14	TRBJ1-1	CASSLQGGDTEAFF
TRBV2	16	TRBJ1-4	CASRDGIKGTNEKLFF
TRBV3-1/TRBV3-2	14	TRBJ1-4	CASSQARTRVKLFF
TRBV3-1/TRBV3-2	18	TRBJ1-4	CASSQEGQGWRTNEKLFF